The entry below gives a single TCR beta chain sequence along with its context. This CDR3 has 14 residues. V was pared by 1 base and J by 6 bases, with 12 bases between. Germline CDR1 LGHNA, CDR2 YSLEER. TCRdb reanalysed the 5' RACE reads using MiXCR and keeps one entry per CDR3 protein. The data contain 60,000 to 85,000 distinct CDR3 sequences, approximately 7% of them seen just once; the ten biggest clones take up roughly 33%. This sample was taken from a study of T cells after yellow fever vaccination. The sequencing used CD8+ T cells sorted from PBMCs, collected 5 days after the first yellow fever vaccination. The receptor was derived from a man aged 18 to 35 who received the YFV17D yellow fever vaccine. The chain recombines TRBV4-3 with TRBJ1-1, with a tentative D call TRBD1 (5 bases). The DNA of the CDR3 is TGCGCCAGCAGCCAAGGGCAGGGTTGGGCTGAAGCTTTCTTT. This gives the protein CASSQGQGWAEAFF.